This record covers a single T cell receptor beta chain. TCRdb keeps only in-frame clones here, not all; method: immunoSEQ multiplex PCR. The sample lists 30,000 to 45,000 clones; approximately 82% were seen once. These data come from a study of pediatric ulcerative colitis. CDR1 is MNHEY and CDR2 is SVGAGI in the germline V gene. This CDR3 contains 14 residues. V lost 5 bases, J lost 4 bases, and 14 bases lay in between. The chain has TRBV6-5 and TRBJ1-1; possibly TRBD1 for D (6 bases). This TCR came from a girl aged 10 to 17 with moderate ulcerative colitis. The sequenced sample was blood. CDR3 coding DNA: TGTGCCAGCAGTCAAGAACAGGGATCCACTGAAGCTTTCTTT. Amino acids: CASSQEQGSTEAFF.